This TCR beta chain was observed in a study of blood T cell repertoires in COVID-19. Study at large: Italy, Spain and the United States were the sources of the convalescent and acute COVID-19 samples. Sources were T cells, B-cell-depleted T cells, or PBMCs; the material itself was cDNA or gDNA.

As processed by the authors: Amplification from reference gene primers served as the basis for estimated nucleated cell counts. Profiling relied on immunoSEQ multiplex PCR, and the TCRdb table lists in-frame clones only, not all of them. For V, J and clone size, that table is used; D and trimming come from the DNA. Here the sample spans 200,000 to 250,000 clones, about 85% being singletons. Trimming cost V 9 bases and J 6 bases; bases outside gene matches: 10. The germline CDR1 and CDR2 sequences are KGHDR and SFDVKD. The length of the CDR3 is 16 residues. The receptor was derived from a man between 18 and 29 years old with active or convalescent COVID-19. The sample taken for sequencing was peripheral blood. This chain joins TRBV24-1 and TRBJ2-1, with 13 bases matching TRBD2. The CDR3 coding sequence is TGTGCCACCGTTCGGCAACTAGCGGGAGGGCCCAATGAGCAGTTCTTC. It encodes CATVRQLAGGPNEQFF.